This T cell receptor (beta chain) was documented in a study of cytomegalovirus exposure and HLA in healthy donors. Study information: Some 90 million unique TCRs from HLA-typed donors were held in an early data release. Study observations and caveats: Based on reports, TCR beta sequences accurately predicted HLA-A and HLA-B alleles for most subjects.

Donors were ostensibly healthy at sampling, although undocumented immune exposures were probable. With respect to this clone: Its antigen is currently unknown.

J lost 4 bases, V lost 3 bases, and 8 bases had no gene match. Germline CDR1 reads SEHNR; CDR2 reads FQNEAQ (reference sequence). This CDR3 region has 16 residues. A multiplex PCR was run with 60 Vbeta primers and 13 Jbeta primers. Profiling relied on immunoSEQ multiplex PCR, and the TCRdb table lists in-frame clones only, not all of them. The table includes 150,000 to 200,000 clones, around 76% detected once. The origin of this receptor is a man in his forties or fifties in good health and CMV-seronegative. The sample comprised PBMCs. This chain uses TRBV7-9 with TRBJ2-2; 7 nucleotides match TRBD2. The CDR3 protein is CASSLMSREGTGELFF. CDR3 bases: TGTGCCAGCAGCTTGATGTCCAGGGAGGGCACCGGGGAGCTGTTTTTT.